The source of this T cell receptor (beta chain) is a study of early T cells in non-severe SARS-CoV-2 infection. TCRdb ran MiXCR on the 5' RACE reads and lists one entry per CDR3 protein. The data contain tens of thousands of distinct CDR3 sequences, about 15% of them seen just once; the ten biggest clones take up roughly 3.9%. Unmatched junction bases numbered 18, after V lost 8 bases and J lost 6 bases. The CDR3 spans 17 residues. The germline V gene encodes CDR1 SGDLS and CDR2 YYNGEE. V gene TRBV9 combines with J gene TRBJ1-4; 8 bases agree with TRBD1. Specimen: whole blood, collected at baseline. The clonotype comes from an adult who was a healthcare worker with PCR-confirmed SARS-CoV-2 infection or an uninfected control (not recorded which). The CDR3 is CARLPGQAPFLYEKLFF. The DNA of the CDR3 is TGTGCCAGACTACCGGGACAGGCGCCTTTTCTCTATGAAAAACTGTTTTTT.